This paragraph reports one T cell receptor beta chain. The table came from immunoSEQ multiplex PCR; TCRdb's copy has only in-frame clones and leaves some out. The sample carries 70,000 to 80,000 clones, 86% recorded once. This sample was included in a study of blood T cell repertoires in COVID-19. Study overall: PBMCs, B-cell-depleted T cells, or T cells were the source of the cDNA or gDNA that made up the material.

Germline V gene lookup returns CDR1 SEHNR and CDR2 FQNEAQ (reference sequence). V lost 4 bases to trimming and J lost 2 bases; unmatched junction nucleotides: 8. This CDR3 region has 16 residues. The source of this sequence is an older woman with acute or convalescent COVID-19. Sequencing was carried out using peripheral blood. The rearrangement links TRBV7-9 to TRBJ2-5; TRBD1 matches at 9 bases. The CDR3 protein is CASSWGQGERQETQYF. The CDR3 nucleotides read TGTGCCAGCAGCTGGGGACAGGGTGAAAGACAAGAGACCCAGTACTTC.